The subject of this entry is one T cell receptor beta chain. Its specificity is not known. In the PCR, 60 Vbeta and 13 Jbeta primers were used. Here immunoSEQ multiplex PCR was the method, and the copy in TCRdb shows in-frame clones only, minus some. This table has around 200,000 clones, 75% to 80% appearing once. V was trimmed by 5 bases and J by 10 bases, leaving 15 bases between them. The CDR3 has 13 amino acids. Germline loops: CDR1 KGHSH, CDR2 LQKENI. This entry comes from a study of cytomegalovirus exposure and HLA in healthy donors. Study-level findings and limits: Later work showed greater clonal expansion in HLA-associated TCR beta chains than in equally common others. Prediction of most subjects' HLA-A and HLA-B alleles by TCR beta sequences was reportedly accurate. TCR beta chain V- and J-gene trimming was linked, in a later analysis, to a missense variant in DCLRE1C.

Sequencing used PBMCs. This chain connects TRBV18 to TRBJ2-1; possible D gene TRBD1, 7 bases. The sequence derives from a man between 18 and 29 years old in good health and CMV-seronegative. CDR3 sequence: CASSGQGDLEQFF. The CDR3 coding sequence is TGTGCCAGCTCAGGGCAGGGGGACTTGGAGCAGTTCTTC.